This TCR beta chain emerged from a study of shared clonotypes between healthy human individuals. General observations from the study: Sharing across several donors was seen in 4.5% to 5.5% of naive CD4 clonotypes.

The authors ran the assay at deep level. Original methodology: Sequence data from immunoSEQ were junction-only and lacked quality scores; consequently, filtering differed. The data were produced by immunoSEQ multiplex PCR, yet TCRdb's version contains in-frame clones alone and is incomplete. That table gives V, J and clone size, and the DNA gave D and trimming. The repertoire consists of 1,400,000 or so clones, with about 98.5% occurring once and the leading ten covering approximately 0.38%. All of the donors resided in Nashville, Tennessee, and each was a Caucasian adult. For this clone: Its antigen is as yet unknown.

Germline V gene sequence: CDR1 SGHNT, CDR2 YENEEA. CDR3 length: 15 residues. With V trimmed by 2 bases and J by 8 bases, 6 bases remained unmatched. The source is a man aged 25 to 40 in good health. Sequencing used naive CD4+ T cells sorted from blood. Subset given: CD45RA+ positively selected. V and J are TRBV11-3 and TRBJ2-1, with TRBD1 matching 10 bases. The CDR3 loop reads CASSLRQGAVDEQFF. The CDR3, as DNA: TGTGCCAGCAGCTTAAGACAGGGGGCGGTCGATGAGCAGTTCTTC.